The 13 T cell receptor beta chains given below trace back to one sample, sequenced in a study of blood T cell repertoires in COVID-19. Repertoires were generated with immunoSEQ multiplex PCR, while TCRdb's copy carries only in-frame clones and drops some. The sample carries around 450,000 clones, about nine tenths recorded once. Sequencing input: PBMCs or T cells enriched from blood (not recorded which). Every receptor here comes from a woman aged 18-29 years who had recovered from COVID-19.

The rearrangement uses TRBV6-5 and TRBJ1-1; D not certain. V lost 7 bases and J 4 bases, leaving 13 bases between the germline ends. The V gene's germline CDR1 is MNHEY and CDR2 SVGAGI. The length of the CDR3 is 13 residues. CDR3 nucleotides: TGTGCCAGCAAGGTCGGGGTCCCCACTGAAGCTTTCTTT. Protein product: CASKVGVPTEAFF.

This clone was seen a single time. CDR3 nucleotides: TGTGCCAGCAGCCAAGATCTGGTTTCGGGTGGCTACACCTTC. The encoded protein is CASSQDLVSGGYTF. The chain is built from TRBV3-1 (or the pseudogene TRBV3-2) and TRBJ1-2, with D unresolved. Germline values: CDR1 LGHDT, CDR2 YNNKEL (reference sequence). CDR3 size: 14 residues. Trimming took off 0 bases at V and 7 bases at J, with 12 bases between the two ends.

The chain employs TRBV2 and TRBJ1-3, with D unclear. The CDR3 spans 13 residues. Germline CDR1 SNHLY, CDR2 FYNNEI. V shed 4 bases and J shed 11 bases, with 15 bases lying between them. Written as DNA, the CDR3 is TGTGCCAGCAGTGTTGCACGGGAGGACTCCATATATTTT. It yields the protein CASSVAREDSIYF.

The V and J genes are TRBV4-1 and TRBJ1-2; 12 bases line up with TRBD1. Germline CDR1 is MGHRA and CDR2 is YSYEKL. The J segment lost 8 bases and the V segment lost 3 bases, leaving 7 bases of the junction unmatched. The CDR3 is 15 residues long. The DNA for the CDR3 is TGCGCCAGCAGCCAGCCCCGGGACAGGGGGCACGGCTACACCTTC. It codes for CASSQPRDRGHGYTF.

The chain is built from TRBV4-1 and TRBJ2-3; no clear D gene. Trimming removed 2 bases at V and 1 base at J, with 16 bases between. This CDR3 contains 17 residues. Germline CDR1 reads MGHRA; CDR2 reads YSYEKL. As DNA, the CDR3 is TGCGCCAGCAGCCAATTTCGGGTTTTGTTGGGCACAGATACGCAGTATTTT. This sequence encodes CASSQFRVLLGTDTQYF.

The chain has TRBV20-1 and TRBJ2-7; 7 bases align to TRBD1. This CDR3 has 10 residues. Germline V gene data show CDR1 as DFQATT and CDR2 as SNEGSKA (reference sequence). CDR3 in amino acids: CRKQGCEQYF. CDR3 bases: TGCAGGAAACAGGGGTGCGAGCAGTACTTC.

The chain couples TRBV29-1 to TRBJ2-2; D perhaps matches TRBD1 (6 bases). V shed 2 bases and J shed 1 base, with 8 bases lying between them. Per germline, CDR1 SQVTM and CDR2 ANQGSEA. The CDR3 totals 14 residues. CDR3 amino acids: CSVELQGNTGELFF. CDR3 nucleotides: TGCAGCGTTGAACTACAGGGGAACACCGGGGAGCTGTTTTTT.

CDR3 region: CASSSQGYGGYTF. The CDR3, as DNA: TGTGCCAGCAGCTCACAGGGGTATGGCGGCTACACCTTC. The genes are TRBV7-2 and TRBJ1-2; 7 bases are a match to TRBD1. Germline values: CDR1 SGHTA, CDR2 FQGNSA. This CDR3 is built from 13 residues. The trim removed 4 bases at V and 8 bases at J, leaving 7 bases unmatched.

The chain joins TRBV3-1 (or the pseudogene TRBV3-2) to TRBJ2-3; no clear D gene. CDR1 LGHDT and CDR2 YNNKEL come from the germline V gene (reference sequence). The V gene lost 6 bases and the J gene lost 4 bases, with 11 bases spanning the gap. This CDR3 is 13 amino acids long. This CDR3 reads CASSPRIADTQYF. CDR3 bases: TGTGCCAGCAGTCCCCGTATCGCAGATACGCAGTATTTT.

The chain has TRBV2 and TRBJ1-4, with a tentative D call TRBD1 (6 bases). This CDR3 contains 14 residues. The V gene lost 7 bases and the J gene lost 8 bases, with 17 bases spanning the gap. The V gene's germline CDR1 is SNHLY and CDR2 FYNNEI. In nucleotides, the CDR3 is TGTGCCAGCACCCGGGGCGGGGGCCTAGAAAAACTGTTTTTT. Translated, it gives CASTRGGGLEKLFF.

J is TRBJ2-5 and V is TRBV5-6; the match to TRBD2 covers 9 bases. There are 15 residues in the CDR3. V shed 1 base and J 1 base; nucleotides not matched to a gene: 2. From germline, CDR1 is SGHDT and CDR2 YYEEEE. The DNA of the CDR3 is TGTGCCAGCAGCTTGATGACTAGCGGCCAAGAGACCCAGTACTTC. Encoded protein: CASSLMTSGQETQYF.

The chain is built from TRBV2 and TRBJ1-2; D unclear. CDR3 length: 14 residues. V was trimmed by 0 bases and J by 6 bases, leaving 11 bases between them. CDR1 is SNHLY, CDR2 FYNNEI, per germline. The CDR3 DNA follows: TGTGCCAGCAGTGAAGCCCCAGGTCCGGATGGCTACACCTTC. Amino acids: CASSEAPGPDGYTF.

This clone was picked up a small number of times. The genes are TRBV28 and TRBJ1-3; 8 bases agree with TRBD1. This CDR3 contains 15 residues. V trimming: 7 bases; J trimming: 4 bases; junction bases outside the gene matches: 9. Looked up from germline, CDR1 is MDHEN and CDR2 is SYDVKM. CDR3 nucleotides: TGTGCCAGCACCGCTCAGGGGGCGACGGGAAACACCATATATTTT. Residues: CASTAQGATGNTIYF.